This T cell receptor (beta chain) came from a study of human T cells and chemical hapten exposure. Findings and caveats of the study: The number of TCRs above 1 in 1000 frequency did not change after DPC sensitization.

Notes on this clonotype: Its antigen is currently unknown.

Time point indicated: patch test 1, 2 weeks after DPC sensitization. Treatment here: therapeutic diphenylcyclopropenone sensitization with weekly scalp DPC. Total RNA extraction was carried out from unfractionated whole blood. Separate cDNA molecules received unique molecular identifiers, which the library attached to them. TCRdb reprocessed the RACE reads via MiXCR and lists one record per CDR3 protein. The sample comprises under 40,000 distinct CDR3 sequences, 5% to 8% of which are singletons, and roughly 9% rests with the top ten. Germline V gives CDR1 KGHSH, CDR2 LQKENI. The CDR3 totals 14 residues. V lost 3 bases, J lost 9 bases, and 15 bases lay in between.

V and J are TRBV18 and TRBJ2-1; unclear D gene. The clonotype originates from a woman aged 25 to 39 with alopecia areata. Some clones in this sample may be carry-over from other donors' samples. This material consisted of whole blood, taken in connection with sensitization to the hapten diphenylcyclopropenone (DPC). CDR3 DNA sequence: TGTGCCAGCTCACCCCCACACTTCCACGGTGAGCAGTTCTTC. Translating gives CASSPPHFHGEQFF.